This T cell receptor (beta chain) was sequenced during a study of cytomegalovirus exposure and HLA in healthy donors. Comment on this clone: Its antigen is unidentified.

The CDR3 length is 14 residues. Germline loops: CDR1 MDHEN, CDR2 SYDVKM. Trimming took 5 bases from V and 5 from J; bases not matched to a gene: 7. The study ran its PCR with 60 Vbeta and 13 Jbeta primers. Data came from immunoSEQ multiplex PCR; TCRdb stores just in-frame clones and leaves some out. The data contain fewer than 200,000 clones, approximately 81% of them singletons. Study outcomes and limitations: As was reported, the HLA-A and HLA-B alleles of most subjects were accurately predicted from TCR beta sequences.

V usage is TRBV28 and J usage is TRBJ1-1, with 8 bases lining up with TRBD1. The receptor was isolated from a young woman in good health and CMV-seronegative. The specimen was PBMCs. This CDR3 is CASSLWTGRTEAFF. As DNA, the CDR3 is TGTGCCAGCAGTCTCTGGACAGGGAGGACTGAAGCTTTCTTT.